These 32 T cell receptor beta chains were all obtained from the same sample, sequenced in a study of glioma-infiltrating T cells after dendritic cell vaccination. The assay was immunoSEQ multiplex PCR, and TCRdb's table has in-frame clones only and misses some. The sample includes over 90,000 clones, 75% to 85% seen only once; the top ten take about an eighth. The source was blood, collected before dendritic cell vaccination. Receptors originate from a human donor with glioblastoma.

The gene calls are TRBV11-2 and TRBJ1-1; possible D gene TRBD1, 6 bases. Per germline, CDR1 SGHAT and CDR2 FQNNGV. The CDR3 contains 16 residues. V lost 1 base to trimming and J lost 1 base, with 13 bases between them. CDR3 DNA: TGTGCCAGCAGCTTAGTTCCTACAGGGTGGAACACTGAAGCTTTCTTT. It is translated as CASSLVPTGWNTEAFF.

J is TRBJ1-5 and V is TRBV30; perhaps TRBD1 as D (5 bases). Germline V gene sequence: CDR1 GTSNPN, CDR2 SVGIG (reference sequence). The CDR3 extends over 14 amino acids. V lost 5 bases to trimming and J lost 6 bases, with 17 bases between them. The CDR3 DNA sequence: TGTGCCTGGCGCGGGGCAGGGTCTCGTCAGCCCCAGCATTTT. This codes for CAWRGAGSRQPQHF. Supplemented by reference TRBV30 and TRBJ1-5, the full variable domain reads SQTIHQWPATLVQPVGSPLSLECTVEGTSNPNLYWYRQAAGRGLQLLFYSVGIGQISSEVPQNLSASRPQDRQFILSSKKLLLSDSGFYLCAWRGAGSRQPQHFGDGTRLSIL.

This clone was found once. The chain has TRBV4-1 and TRBJ2-2; perhaps TRBD2 as D (5 bases). The germline CDR1 and CDR2 sequences are MGHRA and YSYEKL. Trimming removed 1 base at V and 2 bases at J, with 14 bases between. The CDR3 loop spans 17 amino acids. In DNA form, the CDR3 reads TGCGCCAGCAGCCAAGGTTTGGGAGAAGGTAACACCGGGGAGCTGTTTTTT. Its translation is CASSQGLGEGNTGELFF.

This clone turned up a few times. This chain joins TRBV4-2 and TRBJ2-1; D call uncertain. CDR3 size: 15 residues. Trimming removed 1 base from V and 9 bases from J, with 16 bases in between. Per the germline V gene, CDR1 is LGHNA and CDR2 is YNFKEQ. Written as DNA, the CDR3 is TGTGCCAGCAGCCAAGCAGGAATCTCTCAAACTGAGCAGTTCTTC. It codes for CASSQAGISQTEQFF.

The rearrangement joins TRBV7-3 to TRBJ2-1; TRBD2 agrees at 11 bases. V lost 2 bases to trimming and J lost 9 bases; unmatched junction nucleotides: 6. The CDR3 totals 15 residues. From germline, CDR1 is SGHTA and CDR2 FQGTGA. DNA for the CDR3: TGTGCCAGCAGCTTAGTGTCTAGCGGGGGGAGTGAGCAGTTCTTC. Translation gives CASSLVSSGGSEQFF.

This clone was counted a single time. J is TRBJ2-1 and V is TRBV30; 11 bases are shared with TRBD2. Unmatched junction bases numbered 11, after V lost 2 bases and J lost 8 bases. The CDR3 has 16 residues. CDR1 is GTSNPN, CDR2 SVGIG, per germline (reference sequence). In nucleotides, the CDR3 is TGTGCCTGGAGTCCCGCGACTAGCGGGGTTAGCGATGAGCAGTTCTTC. Its translation is CAWSPATSGVSDEQFF.

The J gene is TRBJ1-1, the V gene TRBV5-1, with D maybe TRBD1 (6 bases). This CDR3 is 15 amino acids long. The germline V gene encodes CDR1 SGHRS and CDR2 YFSETQ. V lost 4 bases and J 4 bases, leaving 17 bases between the germline ends. In DNA, the CDR3 is TGCGCCAGCAGCCCGGTGGGGGGCGGGAGCACTGAAGCTTTCTTT. Residues: CASSPVGGGSTEAFF.

The J gene is TRBJ1-4, the V gene TRBV2, with D hard to call. The CDR3 sequence is 14 residues long. From germline, CDR1 is SNHLY and CDR2 FYNNEI. Trimming removed 7 bases at V and 0 bases at J, with 9 bases between. CDR3 in amino acids: CASTRAPTNEKLFF. CDR3 coding DNA: TGTGCCAGCACCCGAGCTCCAACTAATGAAAAACTGTTTTTT.

This chain links TRBV5-8 with TRBJ1-6; a weak D match, TRBD1 (6 bases). This CDR3 contains 15 residues. V was shortened by 6 bases and J by 0 bases, with 10 bases between the two germline ends. Germline V lookup: CDR1 SGHTS, CDR2 YDEGEE. CDR3 protein: CASNLDSSYNSPLHF. The CDR3 DNA reads TGTGCCAGCAACCTGGACAGCTCCTATAATTCACCCCTCCACTTT.

This clone has only one observation. The rearrangement joins TRBV30 to TRBJ2-7; 10 bases are a match to TRBD1. This CDR3 comprises 15 residues. The V gene end was trimmed by 2 bases and the J gene end by 1 base; junction bases not matched to a gene: 5. Germline V lookup: CDR1 GTSNPN, CDR2 SVGIG (reference sequence). DNA of the CDR3: TGTGCCTGGAGTATGCCGGGACAGGGGTCCTACGAGCAGTACTTC. Protein: CAWSMPGQGSYEQYF.

The chain's CDR3 is CASTPLTGGANYGYTF. In nucleotides, the CDR3 is TGTGCCAGTACACCACTTACCGGGGGAGCTAACTATGGCTACACCTTC. The chain has TRBV19 and TRBJ1-2, with D possibly matching TRBD1 (5 bases). CDR1 and CDR2 (germline): LNHDA, SQIVND (reference sequence). The CDR3 spans 16 residues. V dropped 7 bases and J dropped 0 bases, with 18 bases sitting between them. Variable domain in full (rest from reference TRBV19 and TRBJ1-2): DGGITQSPKYLFRKEGQNVTLSCEQNLNHDAMYWYRQDPGQGLRLIYYSQIVNDFQKGDIAEGYSVSREKKESFPLTVTSAQKNPTAFYLCASTPLTGGANYGYTFGSGTRLTVV.

The CDR3 protein is CASSYVVRGLGTEAFF. DNA of the CDR3: TGTGCCAGCAGTTACGTGGTCAGGGGGCTTGGCACTGAAGCTTTCTTT. V and J are TRBV6-5 and TRBJ1-1; 8 bases are a match to TRBD1. The germline V gene encodes CDR1 MNHEY and CDR2 SVGAGI. The trim removed 2 bases at V and 4 bases at J, leaving 9 bases unmatched. CDR3 size: 16 residues.

This chain uses TRBV5-1 with TRBJ2-7, with 9 bases fitting TRBD1. The V and J ends lost 4 bases and 4 bases, in that order; junction bases with no gene match: 6. The CDR3 extends over 14 amino acids. Looked up from germline, CDR1 is SGHRS and CDR2 is YFSETQ. CDR3 protein: CASSVRDRAYEQYF. The CDR3 nucleotides read TGCGCCAGCAGCGTCCGGGACAGGGCTTACGAGCAGTACTTC.

The chain carries TRBV7-3 and TRBJ2-3, with 11 positions matching TRBD1. Germline V gene lookup returns CDR1 SGHTA and CDR2 FQGTGA. CDR3 length: 15 residues. The junction had 3 bases not matched to a gene; V was cut back by 5 bases and J by 2 bases. The CDR3 sequence: CASSPGQGDTDTQYF. The CDR3 DNA reads as TGTGCCAGCAGCCCGGGACAGGGGGACACAGATACGCAGTATTTT.

J is TRBJ2-3 and V is TRBV7-2; D is ambiguous. With 6 bases removed from V and 2 bases from J, the gap between germline ends came to 9 bases. The CDR3 is made up of 13 amino acids. Germline values: CDR1 SGHTA, CDR2 FQGNSA. CDR3 in DNA: TGTGCCAGCAGTCGGGTCCCCACAGATACGCAGTATTTT. Translated, it gives CASSRVPTDTQYF.

In its sample, this clone was seen once. V is TRBV29-1 and J is TRBJ1-2; 9 bases agree with TRBD1. The length of the CDR3 is 12 residues. V shed 6 bases and J 6 bases; nucleotides not matched to a gene: 5. Germline V gives CDR1 SQVTM, CDR2 ANQGSEA. Here the CDR3 DNA reads TGCAGCGTGGACAGGGGTCCGGATGGCTACACCTTC. This encodes CSVDRGPDGYTF.

This chain uses TRBV6-1 with TRBJ2-5; 8 bases align to TRBD2. Germline V gives CDR1 MNHNS, CDR2 SASEGT. The CDR3 has 15 residues. V lost 7 bases to trimming and J lost 1 base; unmatched junction nucleotides: 8. The CDR3 nucleotides read TGTGCCAGCAAGTATACGGGGGGGCCCCAAGAGACCCAGTACTTC. Amino acid sequence: CASKYTGGPQETQYF.

The chain employs TRBV7-3 and TRBJ2-3; 8 bases map to TRBD2. The V and J ends lost 3 bases and 2 bases, in that order; junction bases with no gene match: 7. The CDR3 extends over 16 amino acids. Germline V gene data show CDR1 as SGHTA and CDR2 as FQGTGA. The CDR3 spells CASSFRPGLDTDTQYF. Written as DNA, the CDR3 is TGTGCCAGCAGCTTTAGACCGGGACTAGACACAGATACGCAGTATTTT.

The chain employs TRBV19 and TRBJ2-2; D possibly corresponds to TRBD2 (5 bases). V shed 3 bases and J shed 4 bases, with 9 bases lying between them. CDR3 length equals 14 residues. Germline V gene sequence: CDR1 LNHDA, CDR2 SQIVND (reference sequence). CDR3 residues: CASSIQRSTGELFF. In DNA, the CDR3 is TGTGCCAGTAGTATCCAGCGGAGCACCGGGGAGCTGTTTTTT.

This clone has only one observation. The chain joins TRBV2 to TRBJ1-2; D is uncertain. Trimming stripped 3 bases from V and 4 bases from J, with 12 bases between. Germline CDR1 SNHLY, CDR2 FYNNEI. This CDR3 is built from 14 residues. CDR3: CASSDRAGSYGYTF. In DNA, the CDR3 is TGTGCCAGCAGTGATCGGGCGGGGAGCTATGGCTACACCTTC.

The V gene is TRBV27, the J gene TRBJ2-7; TRBD2 matches at 10 bases. This CDR3 is 14 amino acids long. Germline loops: CDR1 MNHEY, CDR2 SMNVEV (reference sequence). V dropped 9 bases and J dropped 3; count of bases not matched to a gene: 8. The CDR3 loop reads CASLAGGPYYEQYF. The CDR3 DNA sequence: TGTGCCAGTTTAGCGGGGGGCCCCTACTACGAGCAGTACTTC.

The rearrangement joins TRBV19 to TRBJ2-1; 9 bases agree with TRBD1. From germline, CDR1 is LNHDA and CDR2 SQIVND (reference sequence). The CDR3 runs 15 residues. V shed 7 bases and J 0 bases; nucleotides not matched to a gene: 4. The CDR3 here is CASKRDRDSYNEQFF. CDR3 DNA: TGTGCCAGTAAGAGGGACAGGGACTCCTACAATGAGCAGTTCTTC.

The V gene is TRBV4-1, the J gene TRBJ2-2; 13 bases align to TRBD2. This CDR3 has 16 amino acids. The germline CDR1 and CDR2 sequences are MGHRA and YSYEKL. V was pared by 5 bases and J by 4 bases, with 4 bases of the junction left unmatched. The CDR3 DNA reads TGCGCCAGCAGCAAAGGACTAGCGGGGGTCACCGGGGAGCTGTTTTTT. Protein sequence: CASSKGLAGVTGELFF.

With respect to this clone: Mismatch with germline at one junction end may stem from a read error. V gene TRBV7-7 combines with J gene TRBJ2-2; 8 positions match TRBD1. Germline lookup yields CDR1 SSHAT and CDR2 FNYEAQ (reference sequence). The CDR3 extends over 13 amino acids. The CDR3 protein is CASSLDRAGELFF. CDR3 bases: TGTGCTAGCAGCTTGGACAGGGCCGGGGAGCTGTTTTTT.

This rearrangement joins TRBV7-3 to TRBJ2-3, with a tentative D call TRBD2 (5 bases). Deletions cut 5 bases from V and 9 bases from J, with 15 bases between. The CDR3 has 13 residues. Germline loops: CDR1 SGHTA, CDR2 FQGTGA. CDR3 coding DNA: TGTGCCAGCAGCGAGTCGACTATCGGAACGCAGTATTTT. Its translation is CASSESTIGTQYF.

The gene calls are TRBV2 and TRBJ2-7; TRBD1 aligns across 7 bases. The CDR3 totals 12 residues. Germline V gene data show CDR1 as SNHLY and CDR2 as FYNNEI. Losses at the gene ends were 6 bases for V and 6 bases for J; bases not matched to a gene: 5. The chain's CDR3 is CASRGDRGEQYF. The CDR3 region has the DNA TGTGCCAGCAGAGGGGACAGAGGCGAGCAGTACTTC.

DNA for the CDR3: TGCGCCAGCAGCCCTTTACCGGGACAGGGGGTCTATGGCTACACCTTC. Its protein is CASSPLPGQGVYGYTF. The chain recombines TRBV4-1 with TRBJ1-2; 11 nucleotides agree with TRBD1. The CDR3 contains 16 residues. Trimming at V came to 4 bases and at J to 4 bases, leaving 8 bases not matched to a gene. From germline, CDR1 is MGHRA and CDR2 YSYEKL.

V gene TRBV4-2 combines with J gene TRBJ2-1; a weak D match, TRBD2 (6 bases). Per germline, CDR1 LGHNA and CDR2 YNFKEQ. The ends were cut back, 4 bases at V and 8 bases at J, with 21 bases in the middle. The CDR3 contains 16 residues. CDR3 region: CASSPPARTGVDEQFF. The DNA of the CDR3 is TGTGCCAGCAGCCCCCCCGCAAGGACGGGAGTTGATGAGCAGTTCTTC.

This clone was seen only a few times. The gene calls are TRBV5-3 and TRBJ2-7, with 8 bases matching TRBD1. TRBV5-3 is treated as an ORF (open reading frame) with a function not yet certain. The CDR3 spans 15 residues. With 8 bases clipped from V and 1 base from J, the junction kept 11 bases outside the gene matches. The CDR3 DNA is TGTGCCAGCAGCCAAGGACAGGGAATTTCCTACGAGCAGTACTTC. It codes for CASSQGQGISYEQYF.

The chain combines TRBV2 with TRBJ2-7, with no clear D. The CDR3 length is 11 residues. In germline, CDR1 is SNHLY, CDR2 FYNNEI. V gave up 5 bases and J gave up 6 bases, with 8 bases separating them. The CDR3, as DNA: TGTGCCAGCAGTTTACTTAGCGAGCAGTACTTC. Amino acids: CASSLLSEQYF.

V is TRBV27 and J is TRBJ1-1; TRBD1 matches at 7 bases. The CDR3 has 16 amino acids. V shed 7 bases and J 2 bases; nucleotides not matched to a gene: 13. Per the germline V gene, CDR1 is MNHEY and CDR2 is SMNVEV (reference sequence). The CDR3 protein is CASKKITGTVNTEAFF. Here the CDR3 DNA reads TGTGCCAGCAAAAAAATAACCGGGACAGTAAACACTGAAGCTTTCTTT.

The CDR3 loop reads CASRGYRGRYEQYF. The CDR3 coding sequence is TGTGCCAGCAGGGGATACAGGGGTAGGTACGAGCAGTACTTC. V gene TRBV6-5 combines with J gene TRBJ2-7; 7 nucleotides align to TRBD1. Germline V gene data show CDR1 as MNHEY and CDR2 as SVGAGI. With 6 bases clipped from V and 4 bases from J, the junction kept 9 bases outside the gene matches. The CDR3 totals 14 residues.